This entry lists 8 T cell receptor beta chains sequenced from one sample in a study of blood T cell repertoires in COVID-19. The protocol was immunoSEQ multiplex PCR, while the TCRdb copy is restricted to in-frame clones and leaves out a portion. The data hold some 220,000 clones, with 65% to 90% observed a single time. Source material: peripheral blood. The receptors originated from a man aged 50-59 years with active or convalescent COVID-19.

The chain is built from TRBV4-3 and TRBJ1-1; TRBD1 might be the D (5 bases). Germline loops: CDR1 LGHNA, CDR2 YSLEER. This CDR3 spans 17 amino acids. With 0 bases removed from V and 0 bases from J, the gap between germline ends came to 14 bases. The CDR3 DNA reads TGCGCCAGCAGCCAAGATAGGTGGGGCAGGGTGAACACTGAAGCTTTCTTT. As protein: CASSQDRWGRVNTEAFF.

V gene TRBV7-9 combines with J gene TRBJ1-1; D uncertain. The germline V and J ends were trimmed by 1 base and 1 base, with 10 bases remaining between them. The V gene's germline CDR1 is SEHNR and CDR2 FQNEAQ (reference sequence). This CDR3 has 15 residues. DNA for the CDR3: TGTGCCAGCAGCTTAGTTCAGTCAGGGAACACTGAAGCTTTCTTT. It encodes CASSLVQSGNTEAFF.

The rearrangement links TRBV5-5 to TRBJ2-7; tentative D call: TRBD1 (6 bases). This CDR3 has 16 amino acids. The germline V gene encodes CDR1 SGHKS and CDR2 YYEKEE (reference sequence). V was shortened by 4 bases and J by 4 bases, with 21 bases between the two germline ends. In DNA, the CDR3 is TGTGCCAGCAGCGCCTCCAGGGGCTGGGTCGGGTACGAGCAGTACGTC. This encodes CASSASRGWVGYEQYV.

The V gene is TRBV7-3, the J gene TRBJ2-7; possible D gene TRBD2, 6 bases. V lost 4 bases and J lost 6, with 13 bases in between. This CDR3 is 13 amino acids long. CDR1 is SGHTA and CDR2 is FQGTGA in the germline V gene. The CDR3 spells CASSSTAGGEQYF. The CDR3 coding sequence is TGTGCCAGCAGCTCTACGGCCGGGGGCGAGCAGTACTTC.

This clone was seen ten or more times. This chain connects TRBV2 to TRBJ1-2; D unclear. V lost 2 bases to trimming and J lost 7 bases, with 17 bases between them. The CDR3 is made up of 15 amino acids. In germline, CDR1 is SNHLY, CDR2 FYNNEI. CDR3: CASSELMYRGAGYTF. The CDR3 bases are TGTGCCAGCAGTGAATTGATGTACCGGGGTGCTGGCTACACCTTC.

The chain has TRBV10-1 and TRBJ2-7; D call uncertain. The CDR3 has 16 amino acids. Germline V gives CDR1 WNHNN, CDR2 SYGVQD (reference sequence). V dropped 2 bases and J dropped 1 base, with 15 bases sitting between them. CDR3 protein: CASSERLPMRSYEQYV. CDR3 bases: TGCGCCAGCAGTGAGAGGCTTCCAATGCGGTCCTACGAGCAGTACGTC.

This clone was counted between two and nine times. This rearrangement joins TRBV5-1 to TRBJ1-2; D possibly corresponds to TRBD1 (6 bases). The CDR3 totals 16 residues. Trimming removed 3 bases at V and 6 bases at J, with 21 bases between. Germline V lookup: CDR1 SGHRS, CDR2 YFSETQ. The CDR3: CASSSSTGFGGDGYTF. The CDR3 DNA is TGCGCCAGCAGCTCCAGTACAGGGTTCGGCGGCGATGGCTACACCTTC.

CDR3 region: CASSFRTEEETQYF. CDR3 nucleotides: TGCGCCAGCAGCTTTCGGACAGAAGAAGAGACCCAGTACTTC. The chain links TRBV5-1 to TRBJ2-5; TRBD1 is a possible D gene (6 bases). Trimming took off 2 bases at V and 3 bases at J, with 11 bases between the two ends. This CDR3 has 14 residues. The V gene's germline CDR1 is SGHRS and CDR2 YFSETQ.